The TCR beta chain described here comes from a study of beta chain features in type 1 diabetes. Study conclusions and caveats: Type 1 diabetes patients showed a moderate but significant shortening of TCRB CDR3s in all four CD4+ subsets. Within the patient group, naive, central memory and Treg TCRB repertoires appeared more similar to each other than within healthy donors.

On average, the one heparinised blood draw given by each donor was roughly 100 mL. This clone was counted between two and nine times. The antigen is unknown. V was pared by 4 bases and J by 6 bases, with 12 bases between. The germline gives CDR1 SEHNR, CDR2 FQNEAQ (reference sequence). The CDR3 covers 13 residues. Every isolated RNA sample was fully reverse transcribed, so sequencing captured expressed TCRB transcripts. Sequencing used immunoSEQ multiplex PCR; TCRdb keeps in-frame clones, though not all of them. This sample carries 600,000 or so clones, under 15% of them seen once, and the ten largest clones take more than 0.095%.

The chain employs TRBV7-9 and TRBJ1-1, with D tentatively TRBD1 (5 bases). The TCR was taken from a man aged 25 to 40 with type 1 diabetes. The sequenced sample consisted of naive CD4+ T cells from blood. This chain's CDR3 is CASSSGVIAEAFF. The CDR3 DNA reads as TGTGCCAGCAGCTCGGGGGTGATCGCTGAAGCTTTCTTT.